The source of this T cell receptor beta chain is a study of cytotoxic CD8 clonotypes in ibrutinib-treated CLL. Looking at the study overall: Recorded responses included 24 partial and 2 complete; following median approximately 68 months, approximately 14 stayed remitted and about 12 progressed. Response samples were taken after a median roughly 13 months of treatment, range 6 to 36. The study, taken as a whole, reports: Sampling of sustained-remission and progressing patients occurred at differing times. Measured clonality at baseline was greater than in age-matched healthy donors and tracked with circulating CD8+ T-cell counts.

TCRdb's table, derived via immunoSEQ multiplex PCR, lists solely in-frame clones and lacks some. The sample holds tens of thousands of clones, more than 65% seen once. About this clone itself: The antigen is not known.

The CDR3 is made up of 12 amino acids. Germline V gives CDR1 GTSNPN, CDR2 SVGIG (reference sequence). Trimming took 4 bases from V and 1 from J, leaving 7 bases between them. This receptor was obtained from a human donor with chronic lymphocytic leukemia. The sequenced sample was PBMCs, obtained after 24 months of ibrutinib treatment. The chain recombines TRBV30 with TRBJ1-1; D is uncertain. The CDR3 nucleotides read TGTGCCTGGAAACCCGCGAACACTGAAGCTTTCTTT. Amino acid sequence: CAWKPANTEAFF. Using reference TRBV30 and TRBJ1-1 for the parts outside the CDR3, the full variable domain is SQTIHQWPATLVQPVGSPLSLECTVEGTSNPNLYWYRQAAGRGLQLLFYSVGIGQISSEVPQNLSASRPQDRQFILSSKKLLLSDSGFYLCAWKPANTEAFFGQGTRLTVV.